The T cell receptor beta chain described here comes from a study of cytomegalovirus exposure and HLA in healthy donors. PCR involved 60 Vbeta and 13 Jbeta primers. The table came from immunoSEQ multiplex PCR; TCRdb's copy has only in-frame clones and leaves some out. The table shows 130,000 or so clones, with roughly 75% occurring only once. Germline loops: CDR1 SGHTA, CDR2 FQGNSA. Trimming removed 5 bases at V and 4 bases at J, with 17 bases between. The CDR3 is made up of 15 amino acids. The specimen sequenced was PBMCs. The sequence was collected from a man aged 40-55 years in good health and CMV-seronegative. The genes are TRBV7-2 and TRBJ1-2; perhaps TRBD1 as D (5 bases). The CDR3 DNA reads TGTGCCAGCAGCCAAAACCTCGGGGGTGGCTATGGCTACACCTTC. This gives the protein CASSQNLGGGYGYTF.